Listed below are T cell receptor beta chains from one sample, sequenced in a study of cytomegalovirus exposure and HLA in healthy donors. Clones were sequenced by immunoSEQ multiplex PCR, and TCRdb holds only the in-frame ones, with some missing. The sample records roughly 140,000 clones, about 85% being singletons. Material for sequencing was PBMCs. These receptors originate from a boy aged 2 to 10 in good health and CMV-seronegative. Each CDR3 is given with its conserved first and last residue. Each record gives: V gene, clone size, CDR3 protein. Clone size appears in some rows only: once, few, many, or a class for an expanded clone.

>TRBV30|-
CAWSVLGQSATGELFF
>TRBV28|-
CASSSLVSRGYTF
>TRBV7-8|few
CASSPGLAGGVGQETQYF
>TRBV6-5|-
CASSIRGSNYGYTF
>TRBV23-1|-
CASSPQEGVNTEAFF
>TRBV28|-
CASTTFEGVLGAFF
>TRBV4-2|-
CASSLFPTGGGEQYF
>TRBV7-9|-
CSSSPGTQGRQPQHF
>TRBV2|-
CASIDSRYGYTF
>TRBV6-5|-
CASSRPGQARYEQYF
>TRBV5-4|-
CASSSAQGLNTEAFF
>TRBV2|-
CATLAGGEAFF
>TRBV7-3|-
CASSQRTGSTGELFF
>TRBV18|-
CASSPQGAGGYTF
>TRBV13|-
CASSSVETQYF
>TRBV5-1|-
CASSGGPPSLPLHF
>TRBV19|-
CASSNGLRRSPYEQYF
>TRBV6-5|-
CASSYGGQGAKYEQYF
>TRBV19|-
CASSNAQGANFYEQYF
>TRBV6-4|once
CASSDIPGPRGPRDTEAFF
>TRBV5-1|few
CASSTRTADTQYF
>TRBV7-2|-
CASSFTSGAYEQYF
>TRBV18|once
CASSPRSEQPKTQHF
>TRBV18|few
CASSPRMAGVPDTEAFF
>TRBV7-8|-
CASSLSGSGNTIYF